This is a list of T cell receptor beta chains from one sample in a study of CD8 T cells in Susac syndrome. TCRdb re-called the immunoSEQ multiplex PCR reads with MiXCR, one entry per CDR3 protein. The sample holds some 120,000 distinct CDR3 sequences, roughly 96% seen once. The sample consisted of CD4+ T cells from PBMCs. The source of these receptors is a human donor in good health. Each CDR3 is given with its conserved first and last residue. Fields, in order: J gene, V gene, clone size, D gene, CDR3 DNA, CDR3 protein. The D gene is left open where the match is weak. Where a row states a size, it is once, few, many or the class of an expanded clone; other rows omit it.

TRBJ2-7 TRBV5-1 NA TRBD2 TGCGCCAGCAGCTTGGACGTGACTAGCGTATACGAGCAGTACTTC CASSLDVTSVYEQYF
TRBJ2-3 TRBV20-1 NA TRBD2 TGCAGTGCTCCTGCCGGGACTAGTATATCAGATACGCAGTATTTT CSAPAGTSISDTQYF
TRBJ2-1 TRBV12-3/TRBV12-4 NA NA TGTGCCAGCAGTTTAACTAGCCGCGCTGAGCAGTTCTTC CASSLTSRAEQFF
TRBJ2-1 TRBV3-1 NA NA TGTGCCAGCAGCCAAGGGGTGGTACAAATCGGGGAGCAGTTCTTC CASSQGVVQIGEQFF
TRBJ2-3 TRBV24-1 NA TRBD1 TGTGCCACCAGTGATCCCCGGACAGGGGGGTCTCTTGGCACAGATACGCAGTATTTT CATSDPRTGGSLGTDTQYF
TRBJ2-3 TRBV19 NA NA TGTGCCAGTAGTACGCCACTCACCGGAGGAATGACAGATACGCAGTATTTT CASSTPLTGGMTDTQYF
TRBJ1-2 TRBV28 NA TRBD1 TGTGCCAGCAGTTCGACAGGGGCTGGCTACACCTTC CASSSTGAGYTF
TRBJ2-7 TRBV3-1 once NA TGTGCCAGCAGCCATACGTCGACAGTGTCCCCCTACGAGCAGTACTTC CASSHTSTVSPYEQYF
TRBJ2-1 TRBV11-1 NA TRBD2 TGTGCCAGCAGCCTGGAGACTAGCGGGGGCCGTTACAATGAGCAGTTCTTC CASSLETSGGRYNEQFF
TRBJ2-7 TRBV28 NA NA TGTGCCAGCAACTACAGGTCCAGCTACGAGCAGTACTTC CASNYRSSYEQYF